These 11 T cell receptor beta chains were sequenced from one sample in a study of blood T cell repertoires in COVID-19. The assay was immunoSEQ multiplex PCR, and TCRdb's table has in-frame clones only and misses some. The sample has fewer than 700,000 clones, 85% to 90% seen once. Sequencing was done on a sample of peripheral blood. These receptors all come from a woman between 45 and 65 years old with COVID-19, enrolled during active disease.

The gene calls are TRBV30 and TRBJ2-3, with a tentative D call TRBD2 (7 bases). Germline V gives CDR1 GTSNPN, CDR2 SVGIG (reference sequence). This CDR3 region has 14 residues. Trimming took 2 bases from V and 5 from J, leaving 14 bases between them. CDR3: CAWSKGGARDTQYF. CDR3 bases: TGTGCCTGGAGTAAGGGGGGGGCCAGAGATACGCAGTATTTT.

This rearrangement joins TRBV5-1 to TRBJ1-3; 10 nucleotides agree with TRBD1. V lost 0 bases, J lost 5 bases, and 2 bases stayed unmatched. CDR1 and CDR2 (germline): SGHRS, YFSETQ. This CDR3 is 15 amino acids long. The CDR3 DNA sequence: TGCGCCAGCAGCTTGGGGACAGGGGGTAGAAACACCATATATTTT. It specifies CASSLGTGGRNTIYF.

The chain has TRBV6-2 or TRBV6-3 and TRBJ2-5; 9 positions agree with TRBD2. Unmatched junction bases numbered 7, after V lost 2 bases and J lost 3 bases. Germline V lookup: CDR1 MNHEY, CDR2 SVGEGT. The CDR3 length is 16 residues. CDR3 residues: CASSYPRLAGKETQYF. CDR3 DNA: TGTGCCAGCAGTTACCCGCGGCTAGCGGGGAAAGAGACCCAGTACTTC.

The rearrangement uses TRBV6-5 and TRBJ2-7; tentative D call: TRBD1 (6 bases). The CDR3 length is 13 residues. Trimming took 1 base from V and 7 from J, leaving 11 bases between them. Looked up from germline, CDR1 is MNHEY and CDR2 is SVGAGI. This CDR3 reads CASSYFSGEEQYF. For the CDR3, the DNA is TGTGCCAGCAGTTACTTCTCAGGGGAAGAGCAGTACTTC.

V and J are TRBV12-3 or TRBV12-4 and TRBJ1-1; no clear D gene. This CDR3 region has 13 residues. V lost 6 bases and J 1 base, leaving 9 bases between the germline ends. The CDR3 here is CASSPYGNTEAFF. DNA for the CDR3: TGTGCCAGCAGCCCCTACGGGAACACTGAAGCTTTCTTT.

In its sample, this clone was seen a few times. This rearrangement joins TRBV19 to TRBJ1-4; D remains ambiguous. The CDR3 is 14 residues long. V was shortened by 11 bases and J by 6 bases, with 19 bases between the two germline ends. Germline-derived CDR1 and CDR2 are LNHDA and SQIVND (reference sequence). The CDR3 loop reads CASSSFLVDEKLFF. Here the CDR3 DNA reads TGTGCCTCTTCCTCGTTTTTAGTGGATGAAAAACTGTTTTTT. Based on the CDR3 plus reference TRBV19 and TRBJ1-4, the full variable domain is DGGITQSPKYLFRKEGQNVTLSCEQNLNHDAMYWYRQDPGQGLRLIYYSQIVNDFQKGDIAEGYSVSREKKESFPLTVTSAQKNPTAFYLCASSSFLVDEKLFFGSGTQLSVL.

This clone was seen only once. The CDR3 DNA sequence: TGTGCCAGCAGACTTATTGGGAGAACCAATGAGCAGTTCTTC. Its translation is CASRLIGRTNEQFF. V gene TRBV27 combines with J gene TRBJ2-1; D may be TRBD2 (5 bases). Per germline, CDR1 MNHEY and CDR2 SMNVEV (reference sequence). The CDR3 has 14 amino acids. The V end lost 6 bases, the J end lost 6 bases, and 15 bases lay between the germline ends.

This sequence joins TRBV5-1 and TRBJ1-3; 9 bases fit TRBD1. In germline, CDR1 is SGHRS, CDR2 YFSETQ. The CDR3 is 16 amino acids. The V gene end was trimmed by 4 bases and the J gene end by 2 bases; junction bases not matched to a gene: 7. In DNA form, the CDR3 reads TGCGCCAGCAGCAGGACAGGGGAGGTCGCTGGAAACACCATATATTTT. Translated: CASSRTGEVAGNTIYF. Drawing the rest from reference TRBV5-1 and TRBJ1-3, the complete variable domain is KAGVTQTPRYLIKTRGQQVTLSCSPISGHRSVSWYQQTPGQGLQFLFEYFSETQRNKGNFPGRFSGRQFSNSRSEMNVSTLELGDSALYLCASSRTGEVAGNTIYFGEGSWLTVV.

Points on this clone: The sample carries other DNA sequences with the same CDR3. This chain connects TRBV30 to TRBJ2-3; D might be TRBD2 (6 bases). V was shortened by 2 bases and J by 2 bases, with 8 bases between the two germline ends. CDR1 and CDR2 (germline): GTSNPN, SVGIG (reference sequence). The CDR3 spans 13 residues. CDR3 sequence (DNA): TGTGCCTGGAGTCGGGGGTCCACAGATACGCAGTATTTT. Amino acids: CAWSRGSTDTQYF. The variable domain in full, completed from reference TRBV30 and TRBJ2-3, reads SQTIHQWPATLVQPVGSPLSLECTVEGTSNPNLYWYRQAAGRGLQLLFYSVGIGQISSEVPQNLSASRPQDRQFILSSKKLLLSDSGFYLCAWSRGSTDTQYFGPGTRLTVL.

The V call is TRBV4-2, the J call TRBJ1-3; D is uncertain. V was cut by 1 base and J by 4 bases, with 8 bases left in between. This CDR3 region has 14 residues. Germline lookup yields CDR1 LGHNA and CDR2 YNFKEQ. The DNA for the CDR3 is TGTGCCAGCAGCCAAGGCACAGAGGGAAACACCATATATTTT. This translates into CASSQGTEGNTIYF.

The chain is built from TRBV7-2 and TRBJ1-2; 10 bases are a match to TRBD1. CDR1 and CDR2 from the germline V gene are SGHTA and FQGNSA. The CDR3 contains 15 residues. The trim removed 4 bases at V and 7 bases at J, leaving 9 bases unmatched. In DNA, the CDR3 is TGTGCCAGCAGCTCTAAGCCGGGACAGGGGCCTGGCTACACCTTC. Translating gives CASSSKPGQGPGYTF. Variable domain in full (rest from reference TRBV7-2 and TRBJ1-2): GAGVSQSPSNKVTEKGKDVELRCDPISGHTALYWYRQSLGQGLEFLIYFQGNSAPDKSGLPSDRFSAERTGGSVSTLTIQRTQQEDSAVYLCASSSKPGQGPGYTFGSGTRLTVV.